A selection of T cell receptor beta chains follows, all from one sample in a study of CD8+CD57+ T cells in acquired aplastic anemia. TCRdb re-called the reads with MiXCR, one entry per CDR3 protein. The sample carries 35,000 to 45,000 distinct CDR3 sequences, 65% to 80% recorded once. The specimen was sorted CD4+, CD8+, or CD8+CD57+ T cells (not recorded which) from PBMCs. The receptors derive from a human donor in good health, serving as a control. CDR3s leave out the opening cysteine and the closing phenylalanine or tryptophan.

V gene	J gene	CDR3 protein
TRBV20-1	TRBJ2-1	SAIYNEQF
TRBV2	TRBJ2-7	ASKKGRSGEQY
TRBV19	TRBJ2-7	ASSQQVGSYEQY
TRBV10-2	TRBJ2-5	ASSEGGVTVQETQY
TRBV6-1	TRBJ2-7	ASSEAGHLTYEQY
TRBV25-1	TRBJ1-1	ASSGTGLAF
TRBV19	TRBJ1-5	ASSRGDGQPQH
TRBV7-9	TRBJ2-7	ASSQPGGEQY
TRBV6-2/TRBV6-3	TRBJ2-5	ASRTSYETQY
TRBV10-3	TRBJ2-1	AIGGVGGYNEQF
TRBV10-3	TRBJ1-6	ASSVGPYNSPLH
TRBV10-2	TRBJ2-7	ASSEPSGASYEQY
TRBV5-1	TRBJ1-5	ASREGDNQPQH
TRBV7-8	TRBJ2-3	ASSLYGSDTQY
TRBV15	TRBJ1-5	ATSRNRGQPQH
TRBV29-1	TRBJ1-1	SVAQGFDTEAF
TRBV9	TRBJ2-7	ASSYGGTGPTYEQY
TRBV6-2/TRBV6-3	TRBJ2-7	ASSYPTRGYEQC
TRBV2	TRBJ2-1	ASSEPGLVNEQF
TRBV9	TRBJ1-6	ASSVGQVKPLH
TRBV15	TRBJ1-1	AASSFQGGTEAF
TRBV11-2	TRBJ1-1	ASSLTGGTEAF
TRBV11-2	TRBJ1-2	ASSLLARALLDLYGYT
TRBV9	TRBJ2-7	ASSQDRSYEQY
TRBV15	TRBJ2-5	ATSNPGQGETQY